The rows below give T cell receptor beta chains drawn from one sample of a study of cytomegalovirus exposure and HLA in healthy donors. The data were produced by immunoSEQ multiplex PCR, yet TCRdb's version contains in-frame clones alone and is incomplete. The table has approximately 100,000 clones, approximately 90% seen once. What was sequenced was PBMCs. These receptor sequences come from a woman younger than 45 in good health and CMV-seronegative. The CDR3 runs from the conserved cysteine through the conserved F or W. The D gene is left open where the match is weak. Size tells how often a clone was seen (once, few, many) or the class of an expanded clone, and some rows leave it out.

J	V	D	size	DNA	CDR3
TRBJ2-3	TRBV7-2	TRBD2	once	TGTGCCAGCAGCTTAGAGGGGACTAGCGGTAGGGGTACGCAGTATTTT	CASSLEGTSGRGTQYF
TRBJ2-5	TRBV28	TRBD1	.	TGTGCCAGCAGTTCGGGACAGGAAGAGACCCAGTACTTC	CASSSGQEETQYF
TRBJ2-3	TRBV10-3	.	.	TGTGCCACACAGACATTCTCCCAAGATACGCAGTATTTT	CATQTFSQDTQYF
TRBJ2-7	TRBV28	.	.	TGTGCCAGCGACCCGGGAGTCTCCTACGAGCAGTACTTC	CASDPGVSYEQYF
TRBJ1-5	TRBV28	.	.	TGTGCCAGCTCCAGGCGGGGGAACAATCAGCCCCAGCATTTT	CASSRRGNNQPQHF
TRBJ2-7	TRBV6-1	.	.	TGTGCCAGCAGTGAAATGGGAGGCGGGGTGTCCTACGAGCAGTACTTC	CASSEMGGGVSYEQYF
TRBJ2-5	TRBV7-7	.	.	TGTGCCAGCAGCTTAGGTCGGTCACCAGAGACCCAGTACTTC	CASSLGRSPETQYF
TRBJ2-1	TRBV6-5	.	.	TGTGCCAGCAGACCCTATCGGGGTGACTACAATGAGCAGTTCTTC	CASRPYRGDYNEQFF
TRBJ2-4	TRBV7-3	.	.	TGTGCCAGCAGCTTAAGGCCAGTTATAGCCAAAAACATTCAGTACTTC	CASSLRPVIAKNIQYF
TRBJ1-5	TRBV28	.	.	TGTGCCAGCAGTTCCCCACACAGGGAAGATCAGCCCCAGCATTTT	CASSSPHREDQPQHF
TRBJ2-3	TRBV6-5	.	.	TGTGCCAGCAGTTACTCAGGGAGTGAAACAGATACGCAGTATTTT	CASSYSGSETDTQYF
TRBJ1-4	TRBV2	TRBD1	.	TGTGCCACACAGGGGGCTGGGGAAAAACTGTTTTTT	CATQGAGEKLFF
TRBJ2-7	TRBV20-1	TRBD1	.	TGCAGTGCTCGGACAGGGTACGAGCAGTACTTC	CSARTGYEQYF
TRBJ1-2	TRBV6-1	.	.	TGTGCCAGCAGTGAAATGGGACTTTATGGCTACACCTTC	CASSEMGLYGYTF
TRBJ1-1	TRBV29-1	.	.	TGCAGCGTTGCGCTTGAGGGTGGCACTGAAGCTTTCTTT	CSVALEGGTEAFF
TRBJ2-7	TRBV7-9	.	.	TGTGCCAGCAGCTTAAATACCTACGAGCAGTACTTC	CASSLNTYEQYF
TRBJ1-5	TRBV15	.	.	TGTGCCACCAGCCAAAACCGGGGTGTCGGTCAGCCCCAGCATTTT	CATSQNRGVGQPQHF
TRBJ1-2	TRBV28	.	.	TGTGCCAGCAGCTTAACTGGGGCGAATGGCTACACCTTC	CASSLTGANGYTF
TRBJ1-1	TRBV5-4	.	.	TGTGCCAGCAGCTCCCCGGGGGGCTATGGCACTGAAGCTTTCTTT	CASSSPGGYGTEAFF
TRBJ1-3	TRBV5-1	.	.	TGCGCCAGCAGCCCCAGGGTAGGAAACACCATATATTTT	CASSPRVGNTIYF
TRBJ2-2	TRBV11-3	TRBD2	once	TGTGCCAGCAGCTTTGGACTAGCGGGAAGCGGGGAGCTGTTTTTT	CASSFGLAGSGELFF
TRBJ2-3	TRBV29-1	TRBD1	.	TGCAGCGTTGAAGGGGACAGGGGAAGCACAGATACGCAGTATTTT	CSVEGDRGSTDTQYF
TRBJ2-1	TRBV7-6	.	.	TGTGCCAGCAAGGTAGCGACCTCCTACAATGAGCAGTTCTTC	CASKVATSYNEQFF
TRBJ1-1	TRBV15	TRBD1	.	TGTGCCACCAGCAGGACCGGGACAGGGAGCTATGAAGCTTTCTTT	CATSRTGTGSYEAFF
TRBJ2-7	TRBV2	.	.	TGTGCCAGCAGTGAACAGGGGATGAACGAGCAGTACTTC	CASSEQGMNEQYF
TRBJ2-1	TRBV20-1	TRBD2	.	TGCAGCGGGGGGTGGCTCAATGAGCAGTTCTTC	CSGGWLNEQFF
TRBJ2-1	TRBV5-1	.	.	TGCGCCAGCAGCCCAGCGGAGCTCCTCAATGAGCAGTTCTTC	CASSPAELLNEQFF
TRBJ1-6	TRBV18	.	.	TGTGCCAGCTCAGGACAGCTAAGCTCCTATAATTCACCCCTCCACTTT	CASSGQLSSYNSPLHF
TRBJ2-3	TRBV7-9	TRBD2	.	TGTGCCAACCAACCCCTAGCGGGGGCGAGCACAGATACGCAGTATTTT	CANQPLAGASTDTQYF
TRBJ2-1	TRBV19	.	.	TGTGCCAGCAGGGACTTCAATGAGCAGTTCTTC	CASRDFNEQFF
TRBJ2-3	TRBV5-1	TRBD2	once	TGCGCCAGCAGCTCGCTACTAGCGGGGGTTGGAGATACGCAGTATTTT	CASSSLLAGVGDTQYF
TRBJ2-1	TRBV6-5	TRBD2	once	TGTGCCAGCAGTTACTCGGGGACTAGCAGCCGTCGGCAGTTCTTC	CASSYSGTSSRRQFF
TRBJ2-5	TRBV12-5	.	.	TGTGCTAGTGCCCGAGAGACCCAGTACTTC	CASARETQYF